These T cell receptor beta chains were read from a single sample in a study of T cells in Graves' hyperthyroidism and ophthalmopathy. TCRdb called the multiplex PCR reads again in MiXCR, with one record for every CDR3 protein. The sample has 600,000 or so distinct CDR3 sequences, 13% to 15% seen once; the top ten hold roughly 7%. What was sequenced was blood. These receptor sequences come from a woman between 18 and 29 years old with Graves' ophthalmopathy. Each CDR3 is given with its conserved first and last residue. D genes are given only for firm matches. Not every row has a clone size; where given, it reads once, few, many or a size class.

few,TRBV7-9,NA,TRBJ2-7,TGTGCCAGCAGCTTAGGGACTTCCGAGCAGTACTTC,CASSLGTSEQYF
many,TRBV13,TRBD2,TRBJ2-2,TGTGCCAGCAGCTTGACTAGCGGGAGGCTCACCGGGGAGCTGTTTTTT,CASSLTSGRLTGELFF
many,TRBV3-1,NA,TRBJ2-2,TGTGCCAGCAGTCGCCTGGAGGCGAACACCGGGGAGCTGTTTTTT,CASSRLEANTGELFF
many,TRBV12-3/TRBV12-4,TRBD2,TRBJ2-5,TGTGCCAGCAGTTTTAGGGGGCTAGCGGGAGGTGTTAGGGAGACCCAGTACTTC,CASSFRGLAGGVRETQYF
NA,TRBV19,TRBD2,TRBJ2-7,TGTGCCAGTAGTATAAATGTTCTTGCGACTAGCGGCACTACCTCCTACGAGCAGTACTTC,CASSINVLATSGTTSYEQYF
NA,TRBV19,TRBD1,TRBJ2-3,TGTGCCAGTAGTATCGGCAGGGGGGATACGCAGTATTTT,CASSIGRGDTQYF
many,TRBV27,NA,TRBJ1-1,TGTGCCAGCAGTTCCCTTTGGGGCCGGGGGGTCACTGAAGCTTTCTTT,CASSSLWGRGVTEAFF
NA,TRBV29-1,NA,TRBJ1-4,TGCAGCGTTGAGTTTACGGGGGGTGAGGGTATGAGGCGACGAGTTGAAAAACTGTTTTTT,CSVEFTGGEGMRRRVEKLFF
NA,TRBV14,NA,TRBJ1-6,TGTGCCAGCAGCCCTGGGACACCTATCGCTAGTAATTCACCCCTCCACTTT,CASSPGTPIASNSPLHF
NA,TRBV25-1,TRBD2,TRBJ2-1,TGTGCCAGCAGTGAGGGGGGGGGACCGGGAGGTTACAATGAGCAGTTCTTC,CASSEGGGPGGYNEQFF
few,TRBV5-5,TRBD1,TRBJ1-6,TGTGCCAGCAGCCTTTCGGACAGGAGCTCCTATAATTCACCCCTCCACTTT,CASSLSDRSSYNSPLHF
many,TRBV11-3,NA,TRBJ1-3,TGTGCCAGCAGCTTAGACATGTGGCGGTCAAGACCTGGAAACACCATATATTTT,CASSLDMWRSRPGNTIYF
many,TRBV7-2,NA,TRBJ1-5,TGTGCCAGCAGCTTAATGGGTCAGCCCCAGCATTTT,CASSLMGQPQHF
many,TRBV30,NA,TRBJ1-2,TGTGCCTGGAGATCCCGACAGCCCCTTAACTATGGCTACACCTTC,CAWRSRQPLNYGYTF
few,TRBV7-9,NA,TRBJ1-1,TGTGCCAGCAGCTGGGGGGCCCCTATGAACACTGAAGCTTTCTTT,CASSWGAPMNTEAFF
many,TRBV12-3/TRBV12-4,NA,TRBJ1-3,TGTGCCAGCAGCCGAACAGACCCTAAGCTAGGAAACACCATATATTTT,CASSRTDPKLGNTIYF
few,TRBV3-1,NA,TRBJ1-6,TGTGCCAGCAGCCAAGATAGGGGACTCTATAATTCACCCCTCCACTTT,CASSQDRGLYNSPLHF
many,TRBV12-3/TRBV12-4,TRBD2,TRBJ2-1,TGTGCCAGCTCTCGAAGACTAGCTGAGCAAAATGAGCAGTTCTTC,CASSRRLAEQNEQFF